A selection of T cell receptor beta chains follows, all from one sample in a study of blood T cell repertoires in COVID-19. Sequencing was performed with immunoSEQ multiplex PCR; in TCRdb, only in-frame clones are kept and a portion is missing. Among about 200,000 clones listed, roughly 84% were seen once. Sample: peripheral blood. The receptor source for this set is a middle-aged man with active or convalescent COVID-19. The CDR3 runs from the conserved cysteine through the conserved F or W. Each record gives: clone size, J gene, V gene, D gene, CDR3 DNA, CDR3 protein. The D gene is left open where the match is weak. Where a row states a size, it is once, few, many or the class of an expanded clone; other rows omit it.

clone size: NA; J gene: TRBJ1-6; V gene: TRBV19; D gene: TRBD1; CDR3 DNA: TGTGCCAGTAGGACACCGGGACAGGGGTATAATTCACCCCTCCACTTT; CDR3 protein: CASRTPGQGYNSPLHF
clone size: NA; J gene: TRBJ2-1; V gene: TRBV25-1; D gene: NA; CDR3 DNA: TGTGCCAGCAGTGACCCAGGGGTGAGCTCCTACAATGAGCAGTTCTTC; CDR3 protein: CASSDPGVSSYNEQFF
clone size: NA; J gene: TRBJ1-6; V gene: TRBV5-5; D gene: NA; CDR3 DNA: TGTGCCAGCAGCTTGGAGGGGGAGTCACCCCTCCACTTT; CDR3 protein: CASSLEGESPLHF
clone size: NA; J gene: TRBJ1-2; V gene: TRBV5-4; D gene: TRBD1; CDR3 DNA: TGTGCCAGCAGCACTCCCAGACAGGGGGGGAGCGGCTACACCTTC; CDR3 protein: CASSTPRQGGSGYTF
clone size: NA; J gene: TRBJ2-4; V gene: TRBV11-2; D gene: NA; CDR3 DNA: TGTGCCAGCAGCTTCCAGGGGCCCCAAAACATTCAGTACTTC; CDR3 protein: CASSFQGPQNIQYF
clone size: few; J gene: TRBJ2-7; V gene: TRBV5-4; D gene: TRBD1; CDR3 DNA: TGTGCCAGCAGCTCAACCCGGGACAGCGGATACGAGCAGTACTTC; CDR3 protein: CASSSTRDSGYEQYF
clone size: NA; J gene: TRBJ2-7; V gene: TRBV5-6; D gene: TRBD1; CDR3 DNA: TGTGCCAGCAGCCGAACCCGGGACAGGGGGCGGGTCTACGAGCAGTACTTC; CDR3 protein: CASSRTRDRGRVYEQYF
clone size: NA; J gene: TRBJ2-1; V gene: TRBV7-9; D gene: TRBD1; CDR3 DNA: TGTGCCAGCAGCCCCCCTGGGACAGCGTACAATGAGCAGTTCTTC; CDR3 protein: CASSPPGTAYNEQFF
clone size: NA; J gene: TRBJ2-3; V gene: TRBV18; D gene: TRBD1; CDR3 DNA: TGTGCCAGCTCATTACAGGGGGCGAGGACAGATACGCAGTATTTT; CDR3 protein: CASSLQGARTDTQYF
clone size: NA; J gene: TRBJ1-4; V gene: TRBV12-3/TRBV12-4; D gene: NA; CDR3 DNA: TGTGCCAGCACCCGGACACCCTCCGAAAAACTGTTTTTT; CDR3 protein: CASTRTPSEKLFF
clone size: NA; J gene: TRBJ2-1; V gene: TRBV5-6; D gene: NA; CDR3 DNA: TGTGCCAGCAGCTTGGATCAGCGTTATGAGCAGTTCTTC; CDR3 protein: CASSLDQRYEQFF
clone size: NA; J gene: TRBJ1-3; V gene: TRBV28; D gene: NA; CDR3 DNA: TGTGCCAGCAGTCGTTCACAGGCTTCTGGAAACACCATATATTTT; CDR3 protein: CASSRSQASGNTIYF
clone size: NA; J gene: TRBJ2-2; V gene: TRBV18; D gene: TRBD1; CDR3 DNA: TGTGCCAGCTCACCTACAGGGGGGCCCGGGGAGCTGTTTTTT; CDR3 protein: CASSPTGGPGELFF
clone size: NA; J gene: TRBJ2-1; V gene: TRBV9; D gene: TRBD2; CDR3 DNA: TGTGCCAGCAGCCCCGGACTAGCGGTCTACAATGAGCAGTTCTTC; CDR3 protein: CASSPGLAVYNEQFF
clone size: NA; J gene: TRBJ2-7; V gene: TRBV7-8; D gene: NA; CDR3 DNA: TGTGCCAGCAGCTTAGGGCAGGGGAGCTCCTACGAGCAGTACTTC; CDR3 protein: CASSLGQGSSYEQYF
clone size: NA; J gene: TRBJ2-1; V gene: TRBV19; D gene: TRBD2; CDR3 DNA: TGTGCCAGTAGTATAGATCTCGGGGGGACCTTGTTCTTC; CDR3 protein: CASSIDLGGTLFF
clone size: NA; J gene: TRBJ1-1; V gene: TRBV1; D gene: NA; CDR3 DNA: TGCACCAGCAGCCAAGATTCCCCGACAGGGGACACTGAAGCTTTCTTT; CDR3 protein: CTSSQDSPTGDTEAFF
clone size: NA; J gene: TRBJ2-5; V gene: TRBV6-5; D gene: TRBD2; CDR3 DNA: TGTGCCAGCAGTTACGCTGGGACTAGCGGGAGAGAGACCCAGTACTTC; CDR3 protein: CASSYAGTSGRETQYF
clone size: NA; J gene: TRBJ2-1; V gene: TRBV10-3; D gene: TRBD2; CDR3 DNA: TGTGCCATCAGTCCCTTAGCGGGAGCCTACAATGAGCAGTTCTTC; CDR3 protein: CAISPLAGAYNEQFF
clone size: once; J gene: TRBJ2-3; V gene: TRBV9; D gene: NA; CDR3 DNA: TGTGCCAGCAGCGTCCCGCCGGATGCAGGTACGCAGTATTTT; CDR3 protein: CASSVPPDAGTQYF
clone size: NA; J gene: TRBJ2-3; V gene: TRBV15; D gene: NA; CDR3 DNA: TGTGCCACCAGCTTCTGGCCCCACACAGATACGCAGTATTTT; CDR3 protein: CATSFWPHTDTQYF
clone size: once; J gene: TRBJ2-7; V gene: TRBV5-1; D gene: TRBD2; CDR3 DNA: TGCGCCAGCAGCTTGGTAGTAGCGGGCTACGAGCAGTACTTC; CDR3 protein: CASSLVVAGYEQYF
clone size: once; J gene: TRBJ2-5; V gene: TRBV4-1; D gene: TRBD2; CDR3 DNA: TGCGCCAGCAGCCGGACTAGCGGCCAAGAGACCCAGTACTTC; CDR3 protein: CASSRTSGQETQYF
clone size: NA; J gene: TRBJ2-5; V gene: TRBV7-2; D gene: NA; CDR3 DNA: TGTGCCAGCAGCCAGGGGAGGGGCGAGACCCAGTACTTC; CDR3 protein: CASSQGRGETQYF
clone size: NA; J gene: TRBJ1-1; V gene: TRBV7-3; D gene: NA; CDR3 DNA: TGTGCCAGCAGCCGAACAGGGACCTTAGGGTCTGAAGCTTTCTTT; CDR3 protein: CASSRTGTLGSEAFF
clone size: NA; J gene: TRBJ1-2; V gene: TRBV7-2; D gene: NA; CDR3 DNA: TGTGCCAGCAGCCCAGAGGCCGGTCACTATGGCTACACCTTC; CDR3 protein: CASSPEAGHYGYTF
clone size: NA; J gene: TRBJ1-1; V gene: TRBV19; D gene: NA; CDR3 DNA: TGTGCCAGTAGTATGAGTGGCAGGGGTATGAACACTGAAGCTTTCTTT; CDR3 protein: CASSMSGRGMNTEAFF
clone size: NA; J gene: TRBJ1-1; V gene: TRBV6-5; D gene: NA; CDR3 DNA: TGTGCCAGCAGACCGAACGGGGGGAGCCCTGAAGCTTTCTTT; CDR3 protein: CASRPNGGSPEAFF
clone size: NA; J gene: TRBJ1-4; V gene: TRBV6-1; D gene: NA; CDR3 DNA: TGTGCCAGCAGTGAAGTATGGGGGGGTGAAAAACTGTTTTTT; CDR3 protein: CASSEVWGGEKLFF
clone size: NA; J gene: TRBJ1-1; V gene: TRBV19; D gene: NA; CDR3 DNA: TGTGCCAGTAGTAGTCGTAGCCGACTCACTGAAGCTTTCTTT; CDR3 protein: CASSSRSRLTEAFF
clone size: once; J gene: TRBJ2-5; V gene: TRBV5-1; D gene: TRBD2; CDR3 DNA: TGCGCCAGCACCTCCGGGACTAGCGTCCGCGAGACCCAGTACTTC; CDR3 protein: CASTSGTSVRETQYF
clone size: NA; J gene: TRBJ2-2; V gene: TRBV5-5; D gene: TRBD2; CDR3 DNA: TGTGCCAGCAGCAGCCTTCTAGCGGGAGGGCCGAGGACCGGGGAGCTGTTTTTT; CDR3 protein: CASSSLLAGGPRTGELFF
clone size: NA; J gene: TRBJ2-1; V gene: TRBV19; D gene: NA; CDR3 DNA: TGTGCCAGTAGCCCCAAACCGGGGGTCACTGAGCAGTTCTTC; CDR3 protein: CASSPKPGVTEQFF
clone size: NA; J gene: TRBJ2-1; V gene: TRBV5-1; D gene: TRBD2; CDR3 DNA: TGCGCCAGCAGCTTGGCCGGCGGACTAGCGGGAGGAAATGAGCAGTTCTTC; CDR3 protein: CASSLAGGLAGGNEQFF
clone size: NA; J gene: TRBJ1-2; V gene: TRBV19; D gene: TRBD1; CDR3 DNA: TGTGCCAGTAGTATAACAGGGGGCGCCTATGGCTACACCTTC; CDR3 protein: CASSITGGAYGYTF
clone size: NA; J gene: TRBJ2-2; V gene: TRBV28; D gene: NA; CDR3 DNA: TGTGCCAGCAGTTTTGGAGGGATGGCCGGGGAGCTGTTTTTT; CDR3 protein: CASSFGGMAGELFF
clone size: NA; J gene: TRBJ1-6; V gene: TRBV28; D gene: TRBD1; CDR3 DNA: TGTGCCAGCAGTTTAAGGGCAGGGGGAAGCTCCTATAATTCACCCCTCCACTTT; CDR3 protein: CASSLRAGGSSYNSPLHF
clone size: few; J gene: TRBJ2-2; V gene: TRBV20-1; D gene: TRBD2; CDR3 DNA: TGCAGTGCTAGTAGGCCTAGCGGGAACACCGGGGAGCTGTTTTTT; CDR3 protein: CSASRPSGNTGELFF
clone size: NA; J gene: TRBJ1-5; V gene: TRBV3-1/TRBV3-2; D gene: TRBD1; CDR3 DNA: TGTGCCAGCAGCCCAGCAGGGGGCGCAAATCAGCCCCAGCATTTT; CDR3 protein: CASSPAGGANQPQHF
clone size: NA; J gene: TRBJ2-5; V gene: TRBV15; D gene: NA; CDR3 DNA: TGTGCCACCAGCAGAGTCGGAGAGACCCAGTACTTC; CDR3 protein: CATSRVGETQYF
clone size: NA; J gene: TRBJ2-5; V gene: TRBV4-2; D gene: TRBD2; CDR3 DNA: TGTGCCAGCAGCCAAGGAGGGTATAGCGGGGGGGCGGAGACCCAGTACTTC; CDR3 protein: CASSQGGYSGGAETQYF
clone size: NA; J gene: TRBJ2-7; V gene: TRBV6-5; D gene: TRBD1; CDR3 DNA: TGTGCCAGCAGGCCGTTCGGACAGGGGGTTTACGAGCAGTACTTC; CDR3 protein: CASRPFGQGVYEQYF
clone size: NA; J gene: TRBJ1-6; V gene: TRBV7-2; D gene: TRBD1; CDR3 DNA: TGTGCCAGCAGCTTAGAAGGACAGGCCTACGATTCACCCCTCCACTTT; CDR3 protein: CASSLEGQAYDSPLHF
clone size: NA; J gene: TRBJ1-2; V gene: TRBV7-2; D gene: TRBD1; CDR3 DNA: TGTGCCAGCACAAACAGGGGGCTCTATGGCTACACCTTC; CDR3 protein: CASTNRGLYGYTF
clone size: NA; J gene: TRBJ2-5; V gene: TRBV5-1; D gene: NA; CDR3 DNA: TGCGCCAGCAGCCCCGCGAGCGCAGGAGGGCCCGGGGAGACCCAGTACTTC; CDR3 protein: CASSPASAGGPGETQYF
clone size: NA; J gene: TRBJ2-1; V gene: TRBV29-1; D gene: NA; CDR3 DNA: TGCAGCGCCCCAGTTTACAATGAGCAGTTCTTC; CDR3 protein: CSAPVYNEQFF
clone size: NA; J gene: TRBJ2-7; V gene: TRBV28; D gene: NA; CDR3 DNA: TGTGCCAGCAAAGGGGTCGGAGGGGCGAGCCTCTCCTACGAGCAGTACTTC; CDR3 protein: CASKGVGGASLSYEQYF
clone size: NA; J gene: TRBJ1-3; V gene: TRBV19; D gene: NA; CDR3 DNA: TGTGCCAGTAGCTCACAGGTCTACTCTGGAAACACCATATATTTT; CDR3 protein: CASSSQVYSGNTIYF
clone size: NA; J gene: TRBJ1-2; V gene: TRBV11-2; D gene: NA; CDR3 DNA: TGTGCCAGCAGCCCTAGAGGAGCTAACTATGGCTACACCTTC; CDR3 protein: CASSPRGANYGYTF
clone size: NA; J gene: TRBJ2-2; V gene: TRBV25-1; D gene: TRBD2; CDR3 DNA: TGTGCCAGCAGTGAATACGGACTAGCCGAGAGCGGGGAGCTGTTTTTT; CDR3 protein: CASSEYGLAESGELFF